A single sample gave rise to the 16 T cell receptor beta chains below, sequenced in a study of cytomegalovirus exposure and HLA in healthy donors. This PCR relied on a set of 60 Vbeta primers and 13 Jbeta primers. Data came from immunoSEQ multiplex PCR; TCRdb stores just in-frame clones and leaves some out. The record lists 20,000 to 25,000 clones, of which the ten most abundant hold roughly 20%. Sequencing used PBMCs. The receptors originated from a man in his fifties or sixties in good health and CMV-seropositive.

J is TRBJ1-2 and V is TRBV7-9; no clear D gene. The CDR3 has 11 amino acids. CDR1 and CDR2 (germline): SEHNR, FQNEAQ (reference sequence). V was cut by 2 bases and J by 5 bases, with 3 bases left in between. The CDR3 bases are TGTGCCAGCAGCTTACCTTATGGCTACACCTTC. Its protein product is CASSLPYGYTF.

V and J are TRBV5-1 and TRBJ1-1; 8 bases fit TRBD1. The germline gives CDR1 SGHRS, CDR2 YFSETQ. Trimming cost V 1 base and J 0 bases; bases outside gene matches: 8. CDR3 length: 17 amino acids. The DNA for the CDR3 is TGCGCCAGCAGCTTGAGGCCGCAGGGGGCTATGAACACTGAAGCTTTCTTT. Protein sequence: CASSLRPQGAMNTEAFF.

This chain uses TRBV5-1 with TRBJ1-1; 9 bases align to TRBD1. CDR3 size: 14 residues. With V trimmed by 3 bases and J by 10 bases, 10 bases remained unmatched. CDR1 SGHRS and CDR2 YFSETQ come from the germline V gene. CDR3 sequence reads: CASSSWDPDRGAFF. In DNA, the CDR3 is TGCGCCAGCAGCTCTTGGGATCCGGACAGGGGAGCTTTCTTT.

This chain connects TRBV7-8 to TRBJ1-5; TRBD1 matches at 9 bases. The CDR3 runs to 15 residues. V lost 5 bases and J lost 6; bases outside the gene matches: 8. Germline V gives CDR1 SGHVS, CDR2 FQNEAQ. CDR3 in amino acids: CASSIGTGQAQPQHF. For the CDR3, the DNA is TGTGCCAGCAGCATCGGGACAGGGCAGGCTCAGCCCCAGCATTTT.

The chain joins TRBV20-1 to TRBJ1-5; the D is unclear. Germline V gene data show CDR1 as DFQATT and CDR2 as SNEGSKA (reference sequence). This CDR3 is built from 11 residues. Trimming left V 3 bases short and J 9 bases short, with 9 bases between. In DNA form, the CDR3 reads TGCAGTGCTAGTGGGCGTCGGCCCCAGCATTTT. Protein sequence: CSASGRRPQHF.

The rearrangement uses TRBV19 and TRBJ2-5; 8 positions match TRBD2. CDR3 length: 13 amino acids. Losses at the gene ends were 7 bases for V and 4 bases for J; bases not matched to a gene: 5. From germline, CDR1 is LNHDA and CDR2 SQIVND (reference sequence). CDR3 amino acids: CASNGGRRETQYF. In DNA form, the CDR3 reads TGTGCCAGTAACGGCGGGAGGAGAGAGACCCAGTACTTC.

The chain links TRBV2 to TRBJ2-5; tentative D call: TRBD1 (6 bases). The CDR3 totals 14 residues. Germline loops: CDR1 SNHLY, CDR2 FYNNEI. Trimming took 4 bases from V and 5 from J, leaving 14 bases between them. CDR3 in amino acids: CASSGNRDAETQYF. The CDR3 nucleotides are TGTGCCAGCAGTGGGAACAGGGATGCGGAGACCCAGTACTTC. Drawing the rest from reference TRBV2 and TRBJ2-5, the complete variable domain is EPEVTQTPSHQVTQMGQEVILRCVPISNHLYFYWYRQILGQKVEFLVSFYNNEISEKSEIFDDQFSVERPDGSNFTLKIRSTKLEDSAMYFCASSGNRDAETQYFGPGTRLLVL.

The chain uses TRBV4-1 and TRBJ1-4, with TRBD1 matching over 7 bases. The CDR3 sequence is 17 residues long. CDR1 MGHRA and CDR2 YSYEKL come from the germline V gene. V was clipped by 4 bases and J by 0 bases; unmatched bases: 8. The CDR3 DNA sequence: TGCGCCAGCAGCCCCCAGGGCCAGGGGGCAACTAATGAAAAACTGTTTTTT. Its protein is CASSPQGQGATNEKLFF.

The V gene is TRBV7-9, the J gene TRBJ1-1, with TRBD1 matching over 8 bases. The CDR3 length is 14 residues. Germline V gives CDR1 SEHNR, CDR2 FQNEAQ (reference sequence). Unmatched junction bases numbered 5, after V lost 4 bases and J lost 4 bases. The CDR3 DNA reads TGTGCCAGCAGCTGGGGACAGGTCACCACTGAAGCTTTCTTT. This encodes CASSWGQVTTEAFF.

The V call is TRBV5-5, the J call TRBJ2-7; D remains ambiguous. Germline-derived CDR1 and CDR2 are SGHKS and YYEKEE (reference sequence). CDR3 length: 12 amino acids. Trimming stripped 2 bases from V and 7 bases from J, with 10 bases between. The CDR3 DNA follows: TGTGCCAGCAGCTTACCTGGGCAAGAGCAGTACTTC. It encodes CASSLPGQEQYF.

This sequence joins TRBV5-1 and TRBJ2-3; TRBD1 aligns across 12 bases. Germline CDR1 SGHRS, CDR2 YFSETQ. Trimming removed 5 bases from V and 4 bases from J; junction bases left unmatched: 8. The CDR3 is 16 residues long. CDR3 coding DNA: TGCGCCAGCAGGGACGGGACAGGGGGCGTCGCAGATACGCAGTATTTT. Protein sequence: CASRDGTGGVADTQYF.

This chain uses TRBV7-9 with TRBJ1-2; D not certain. Trimming took off 1 base at V and 8 bases at J, with 5 bases between the two ends. The CDR3 is 11 amino acids. Germline V gene lookup returns CDR1 SEHNR and CDR2 FQNEAQ (reference sequence). DNA of the CDR3: TGTGCCAGCAGCTTAGGGAGAGGCTACACCTTC. Translated: CASSLGRGYTF.

The rearrangement joins TRBV7-7 to TRBJ2-5, with TRBD1 as a possible D gene (7 bases). Trimming removed 6 bases at V and 4 bases at J, with 15 bases between. There are 14 residues in the CDR3. Germline lookup yields CDR1 SSHAT and CDR2 FNYEAQ (reference sequence). The chain's CDR3 is CASSRGAGGETQYF. CDR3 coding DNA: TGTGCCAGCAGTAGGGGGGCAGGGGGAGAGACCCAGTACTTC.

V and J are TRBV4-2 and TRBJ2-1; D may be TRBD2 (5 bases). CDR1 and CDR2 (germline): LGHNA, YNFKEQ. The V end lost 0 bases, the J end lost 10 bases, and 10 bases lay between the germline ends. The CDR3 is made up of 13 amino acids. As DNA, the CDR3 is TGTGCCAGCAGCCAAGATAACAAGCGGGAGCAGTTCTTC. Its translation is CASSQDNKREQFF.

The chain carries TRBV7-9 and TRBJ1-2; the D gene is possibly TRBD1 (5 bases). Germline V CDR1 and CDR2: SEHNR, FQNEAQ (reference sequence). Trimming took off 5 bases at V and 1 base at J, with 14 bases between the two ends. The CDR3 runs to 15 residues. CDR3 sequence: CASSPGQGHNYGYTF. In nucleotides, the CDR3 is TGTGCCAGCAGCCCAGGCCAGGGCCATAACTATGGCTACACCTTC. The full variable domain, with the rest looked up from reference TRBV7-9 and TRBJ1-2, is DTGVSQNPRHKITKRGQNVTFRCDPISEHNRLYWYRQTLGQGPEFLTYFQNEAQLEKSRLLSDRFSAERPKGSFSTLEIQRTEQGDSAMYLCASSPGQGHNYGYTFGSGTRLTVV.

The chain joins TRBV29-1 to TRBJ2-3, with D maybe TRBD2 (6 bases). With 6 bases removed from V and 3 bases from J, the gap between germline ends came to 10 bases. CDR3 length: 12 residues. Germline CDR1 is SQVTM and CDR2 is ANQGSEA. CDR3 sequence (DNA): TGCAGCGTAACGGAGGGGACAGATACGCAGTATTTT. Its translation: CSVTEGTDTQYF.